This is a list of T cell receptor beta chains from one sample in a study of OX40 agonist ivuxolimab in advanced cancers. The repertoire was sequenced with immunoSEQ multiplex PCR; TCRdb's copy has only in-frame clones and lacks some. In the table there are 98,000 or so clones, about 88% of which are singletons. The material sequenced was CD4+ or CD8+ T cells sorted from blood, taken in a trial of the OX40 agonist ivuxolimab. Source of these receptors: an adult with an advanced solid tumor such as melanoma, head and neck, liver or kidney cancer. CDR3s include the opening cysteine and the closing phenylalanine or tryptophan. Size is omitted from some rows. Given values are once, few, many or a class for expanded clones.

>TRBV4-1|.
CASSQERGAHIPYGYTF
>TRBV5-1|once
CASSSTGGTAETQYF
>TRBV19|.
CASSSRQGSTDTQYF
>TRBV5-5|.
CASSLALQLVYEQYF
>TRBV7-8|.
CAGSRDRGRRYGYTF
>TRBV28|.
CASSLLGLGRAEAFF
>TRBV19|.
CASSGQGSTEAFF
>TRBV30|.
CAWTGGLDGGEQFF
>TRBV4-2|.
CASSQDQVGYGYTF
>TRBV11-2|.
CASSFSAEETQYF
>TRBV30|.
CAWTEGAYTGANVLTF
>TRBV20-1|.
CSATQGEGYTF
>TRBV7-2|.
CASSSGQPPHNEQFF
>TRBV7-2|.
CASSVDSSYGYTF
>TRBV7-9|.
CASSLGGTAATNEKLFF
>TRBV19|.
CASRPEGRGRETQYF
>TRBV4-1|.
CASSQGSTSPYGYTF
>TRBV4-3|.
CASSQGSAGSYQETQYF
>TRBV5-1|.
CASSLGGGADTQYF
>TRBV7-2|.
CASSSDREYGYTF
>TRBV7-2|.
CASSGGSGAGSYEQYF
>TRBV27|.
CASSLELVSYNEQFF
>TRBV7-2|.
CASSLAKADTQYF
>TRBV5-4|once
CASSTGLAASYNEQFF
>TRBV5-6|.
CASRDLSSYNEQFF
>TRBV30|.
CAWSKWTDNEQFF
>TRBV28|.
CASSSEWDGYTF
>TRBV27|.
CASRSGEFDEQFF
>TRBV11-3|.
CASSLGRHNEQFF
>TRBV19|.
CASSIDTAGWNEQFF
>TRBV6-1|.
CASSNRQGQNTEAFF
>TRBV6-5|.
CASSAWTGGREQYF
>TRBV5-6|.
CASSSRQGGEAFF
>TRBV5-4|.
CASSLGAYEQYF
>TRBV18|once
CASSFRDLNTDTQYF
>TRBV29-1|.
CSVEKSGVSTDTQYF
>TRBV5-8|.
CASSFVGVRKAFF
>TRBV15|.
CATSRGGQGAITEAFF
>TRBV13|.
CASSPREGTQYF
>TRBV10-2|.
CASRQGLAGVREQFF
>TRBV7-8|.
CASSLGDWGQPQHF
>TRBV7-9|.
CASRNRQGPEKLFF
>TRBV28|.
CASSLWGQGASEQYF
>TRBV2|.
CASSGTYEQYF
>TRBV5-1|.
CASSGASETQETQYF
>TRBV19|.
CASSIGLGPTYEQYF
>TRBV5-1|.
CASSLRSGGSPYNEQFF
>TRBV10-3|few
CAISWTSVETQYF
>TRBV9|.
CASSPFSAGGIHEQFF
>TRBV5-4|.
CASSPPAGNEKLFF
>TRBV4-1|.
CASSQERFYEQYF
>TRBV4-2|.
CASSQDQSDPTYGNTIYF
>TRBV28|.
CASSSSHFTGDQPQHF